This T cell receptor (beta chain) was retrieved from a study of Ad26.COV2.S vaccination and SARS-CoV-2 variants. Study context: Ad26.COV2.S, an intramuscular injection, was given once or twice 56 days apart. Study outcomes and limitations: In TCR breadth and depth analyses, total T cell responses may have been underestimated.

Treatment described: some 20 received Ad26.COV2.S at low or high dose, single or two shots; about 5 received placebo; per-sample allocation not given. Day 63 following the first vaccine or placebo injection was when the samples were taken. Vaccination used an Ad26 vector expressing Wuhan-strain SARS-CoV-2 spike. Produced via immunoSEQ multiplex PCR; TCRdb's table is partial and in-frame only. Of about 350,000 clones listed, approximately 90% are singletons. CDR1 is GTSNPN, CDR2 SVGIG, per germline (reference sequence). Trimming pared 5 bases from V and 6 bases from J, leaving 16 bases between. This CDR3 has 13 residues. This clone appeared once. Its matching antigen is unknown.

This receptor was taken from a person aged 18-65 years who received the Ad26.COV2.S COVID-19 vaccine or a placebo. This sample comprised peripheral blood, obtained in a trial of Ad26.COV2.S vaccine versus placebo. This chain connects TRBV30 to TRBJ1-2, with D tentatively TRBD1 (5 bases). CDR3 bases: TGTGCCTGGGAGGGACTCTCCGCTGATGGCTACACCTTC. Translated, it gives CAWEGLSADGYTF.